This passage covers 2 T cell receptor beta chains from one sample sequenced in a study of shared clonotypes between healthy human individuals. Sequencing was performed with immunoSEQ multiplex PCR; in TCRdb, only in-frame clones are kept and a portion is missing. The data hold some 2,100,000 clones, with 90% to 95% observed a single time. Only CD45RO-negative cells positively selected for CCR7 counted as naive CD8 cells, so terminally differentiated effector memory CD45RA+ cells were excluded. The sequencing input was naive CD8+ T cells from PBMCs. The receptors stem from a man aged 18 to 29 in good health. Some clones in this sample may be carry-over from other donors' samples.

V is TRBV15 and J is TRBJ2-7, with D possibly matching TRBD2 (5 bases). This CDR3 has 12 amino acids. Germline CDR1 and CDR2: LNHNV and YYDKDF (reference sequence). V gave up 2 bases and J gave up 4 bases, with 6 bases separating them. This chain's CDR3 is CATSRTGYEQYF. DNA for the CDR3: TGTGCCACCAGCAGAACGGGATACGAGCAGTACTTC.

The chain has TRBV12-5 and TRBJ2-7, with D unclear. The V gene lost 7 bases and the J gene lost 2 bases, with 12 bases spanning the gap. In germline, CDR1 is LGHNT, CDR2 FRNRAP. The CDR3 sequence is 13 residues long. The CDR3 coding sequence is TGTGCTAGTGCCTTTAATGTCGCCTACGAGCAGTACTTC. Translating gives CASAFNVAYEQYF.